This record concerns one TCR beta chain sequence. These data belong to a study of blood T cell repertoires in COVID-19. Study summary: The United States, Italy and Spain provided the acute and convalescent COVID-19 samples.

In the original workflow: Counts of nucleated cells, estimated from reference gene primer amplification, were obtained. The protocol was immunoSEQ multiplex PCR, while the TCRdb copy is restricted to in-frame clones and leaves out a portion. V, J and clone size derive from that table, while D and trimming were established from the DNA sequence. The sample has some 54,000 clones, 81% seen once; the top ten hold roughly 29%. Seattle's cohort entered during active infection and was followed longitudinally. This CDR3 spans 15 amino acids. The J segment lost 2 bases and the V segment lost 5 bases, leaving 5 bases of the junction unmatched. Germline V gene lookup returns CDR1 SGHRS and CDR2 YFSETQ.

This TCR came from an elderly woman with COVID-19, enrolled during active disease. The sample taken for sequencing was peripheral blood. The chain carries TRBV5-1 and TRBJ2-1; 9 nucleotides match TRBD1. The CDR3 reads CASRPGTGTYNEQFF. The DNA for the CDR3 is TGCGCCAGCAGACCCGGGACAGGGACCTACAATGAGCAGTTCTTC.